This T cell receptor beta chain was sequenced during a study of metastatic and nonmetastatic thyroid tumors. The overall study: Patients with malignant and benign thyroid disease provided blood and tumor or nodule tissue, whose repertoires were compared.

This clone was picked up many times. One end of the junction does not line up with germline, which may come from a read error. Other DNA sequences in this specimen translate into the identical CDR3. All patients were untreated before thyroid surgery. There are 15 residues in the CDR3. Germline CDR1 reads KGHDR; CDR2 reads SFDVKD. With MiXCR, TCRdb called clones anew from the PCR reads. The sample shows tens of thousands of clones, under 30% of them seen only once. The sequence was collected from a female donor with papillary thyroid cancer or a benign thyroid nodule (not recorded which). Some clones in this sample may be carry-over from other donors' samples. What was sequenced was blood. J is TRBJ1-5 and V is TRBV24-1; 7 positions agree with TRBD1. CDR3 residues: CATSAETGINRPQHF. In DNA, the CDR3 is TGTGCCACCAGTGCCGAGACAGGGATCAATCGGCCCCAGCATTTT.